Presented here are 10 T cell receptor beta chains from one specimen sequenced in a study of T cell responses to AZD1222 COVID-19 vaccine (dated by TCRdb to the early 2020s). The time point label, read with the paper, signifies: baseline before first vaccination. Libraries were made using the immunoSEQ multiplex PCR assay. In its TCRdb copy, this immuneACCESS table keeps in-frame sequences only and misses some clones. Where compared with another copy, unresolved V genes explain less than half of these, and the others have no known cause. The sample table lists more than 85,000 clones, 80% to 90% of them with a count of one. The ten largest account for around 17% of the sample. The material sequenced was peripheral blood, taken on day 0 of AZD1222 vaccination. The receptor set was obtained from an adult in good health.

V and J are TRBV7-3 and TRBJ2-3, with D possibly being TRBD2 (5 bases). From germline, CDR1 is SGHTA and CDR2 FQGTGA. This CDR3 has 13 amino acids. V lost 2 bases and J 5 bases, leaving 8 bases between the germline ends. CDR3 DNA: TGTGCCAGCAGCTTATACCGGGAAGATACGCAGTATTTT. It codes for CASSLYREDTQYF.

Here the CDR3 DNA reads TGTGCCAGCAGTTCTCCACAGGGCGGGTATGAAAAACTGTTTTTT. Amino acids: CASSSPQGGYEKLFF. The V gene is TRBV6-5, the J gene TRBJ1-4; TRBD1 might be the D (6 bases). V gave up 4 bases and J gave up 6 bases, with 15 bases separating them. Looked up from germline, CDR1 is MNHEY and CDR2 is SVGAGI. The CDR3 has 15 amino acids.

The V gene is TRBV7-2, the J gene TRBJ2-1; D is undetermined. Germline V gene data show CDR1 as SGHTA and CDR2 as FQGNSA. CDR3 length: 15 amino acids. The V and J ends lost 1 base and 7 bases respectively, with 14 bases between them. CDR3 DNA sequence: TGTGCCAGCAGCTTAGTTGCAGCAGGTCGGAATGAGCAGTTCTTC. Translating gives CASSLVAAGRNEQFF.

The chain combines TRBV4-1 with TRBJ2-7; TRBD2 agrees at 10 bases. CDR1 is MGHRA and CDR2 is YSYEKL in the germline V gene. The trim removed 0 bases at V and 3 bases at J, leaving 5 bases unmatched. The CDR3 has 16 residues. For the CDR3, the DNA is TGCGCCAGCAGCCAAGATCGTGAGCGGGAGGGCTACGAGCAGTACTTC. Protein sequence: CASSQDREREGYEQYF.

V gene TRBV4-2 combines with J gene TRBJ2-3, with D possibly being TRBD2 (5 bases). The CDR3 extends over 16 amino acids. The V and J ends lost 0 bases and 0 bases respectively, with 10 bases between them. Germline V gives CDR1 LGHNA, CDR2 YNFKEQ. The CDR3 loop is CASSQEDRGSTDTQYF. The DNA of the CDR3 is TGTGCCAGCAGCCAAGAGGACCGGGGAAGCACAGATACGCAGTATTTT.

The rearrangement joins TRBV11-3 to TRBJ2-5, with 9 bases aligning to TRBD1. CDR1 and CDR2 from the germline V gene are SGHNT and YENEEA. With 5 bases clipped from V and 5 bases from J, the junction kept 12 bases outside the gene matches. This CDR3 spans 16 amino acids. CDR3 residues: CASSTLDRGGSETQYF. In DNA, the CDR3 is TGTGCCAGCAGCACTCTGGACAGGGGTGGCAGTGAGACCCAGTACTTC.

The V call is TRBV5-1, the J call TRBJ2-5, with a possible D match to TRBD1 (5 bases). The CDR3 loop spans 15 amino acids. The germline V gene encodes CDR1 SGHRS and CDR2 YFSETQ. V lost 0 bases and J 5 bases, leaving 14 bases between the germline ends. CDR3 in DNA: TGCGCCAGCAGCTTGGTTGTGGGGCTTAGGGAGACCCAGTACTTC. It codes for CASSLVVGLRETQYF.

This clone was counted a single time. J is TRBJ2-6 and V is TRBV27, with a possible D match to TRBD2 (7 bases). Germline assignment: CDR1 MNHEY and CDR2 SMNVEV (reference sequence). Trimming removed 0 bases at V and 3 bases at J, with 9 bases between. This CDR3 region has 16 residues. The CDR3 loop is CASSLSGGLGANVLTF. CDR3 DNA sequence: TGTGCCAGCAGTTTATCGGGGGGGCTTGGGGCCAACGTCCTGACTTTC.

The rearrangement links TRBV7-9 to TRBJ1-1; 7 nucleotides match TRBD1. Germline CDR1 is SEHNR and CDR2 is FQNEAQ (reference sequence). Trimming took 5 bases from V and 7 from J; bases not matched to a gene: 10. The CDR3 loop spans 14 amino acids. CDR3 in amino acids: CASSLDRVRGEAFF. CDR3 nucleotide sequence: TGTGCCAGCAGCCTAGACAGGGTAAGAGGTGAAGCTTTCTTT.

This clone came up once. The rearrangement uses TRBV2 and TRBJ2-4, with a tentative D call TRBD2 (5 bases). The V gene lost 4 bases and the J gene lost 0 bases, with 10 bases spanning the gap. The CDR3 covers 15 residues. Germline CDR1 and CDR2: SNHLY and FYNNEI. This CDR3 is CASSVGILAKNIQYF. The CDR3 bases are TGTGCCAGCAGTGTCGGGATCTTAGCCAAAAACATTCAGTACTTC.